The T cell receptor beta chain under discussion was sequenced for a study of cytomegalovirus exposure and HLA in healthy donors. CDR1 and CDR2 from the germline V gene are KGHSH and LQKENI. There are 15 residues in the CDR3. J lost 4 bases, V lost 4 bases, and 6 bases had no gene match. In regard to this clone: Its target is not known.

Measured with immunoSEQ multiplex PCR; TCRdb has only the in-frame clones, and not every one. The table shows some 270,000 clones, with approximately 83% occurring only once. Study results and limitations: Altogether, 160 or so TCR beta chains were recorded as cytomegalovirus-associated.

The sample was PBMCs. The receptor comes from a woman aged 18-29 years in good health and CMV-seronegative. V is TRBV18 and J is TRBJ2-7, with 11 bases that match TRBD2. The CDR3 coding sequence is TGTGCCAGCTCACGGAGCCTAGCGGGAGGTTACGAGCAGTACTTC. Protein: CASSRSLAGGYEQYF.